These 23 T cell receptor beta chains were all obtained from the same sample, sequenced in a study of blood T cell repertoires in COVID-19. The table came from immunoSEQ multiplex PCR; TCRdb's copy has only in-frame clones and leaves some out. The data contain about 58,000 clones, roughly 79% of them singletons. Material for sequencing was peripheral blood. These TCRs come from a human donor in a cohort sampled during active COVID-19.

A few counts support this clone. V is TRBV7-9 and J is TRBJ2-2; a weak D match, TRBD1 (6 bases). The CDR3 loop spans 14 amino acids. Trimming stripped 6 bases from V and 5 bases from J, with 13 bases between. Germline CDR1 reads SEHNR; CDR2 reads FQNEAQ (reference sequence). The DNA for the CDR3 is TGTGCCAGCAGACCACAGGGAATAACCGGGGAGCTGTTTTTT. Translation: CASRPQGITGELFF.

The chain employs TRBV19 and TRBJ1-1, with TRBD1 matching 8 bases. This CDR3 comprises 12 residues. The J segment lost 8 bases and the V segment lost 4 bases, leaving 3 bases of the junction unmatched. In germline, CDR1 is LNHDA, CDR2 SQIVND (reference sequence). The CDR3 here is CASSRAGGEAFF. The CDR3 bases are TGTGCCAGTAGTAGGGCAGGGGGCGAAGCTTTCTTT.

This clone was seen many times. The chain combines TRBV27 with TRBJ1-2, with a tentative D call TRBD1 (5 bases). The CDR3 runs to 12 residues. The V gene's germline CDR1 is MNHEY and CDR2 SMNVEV (reference sequence). V shed 8 bases and J shed 7 bases, with 14 bases lying between them. The CDR3 DNA reads as TGTGCCAGCGCCACGAGGGACTCTGGCTACACCTTC. The encoded protein is CASATRDSGYTF.

The chain joins TRBV7-9 to TRBJ2-7; no reliable D call. V was cut by 0 bases and J by 2 bases, with 5 bases left in between. CDR1 and CDR2 from the germline V gene are SEHNR and FQNEAQ (reference sequence). The CDR3 loop spans 13 amino acids. This chain's CDR3 is CASSLAAAYEQYF. The CDR3 coding sequence is TGTGCCAGCAGCTTAGCTGCAGCCTACGAGCAGTACTTC.

The CDR3 spells CASSLLGQVYGYTF. In nucleotides, the CDR3 is TGTGCCAGCAGCCTCCTAGGACAGGTCTATGGCTACACCTTC. The chain joins TRBV11-2 to TRBJ1-2; 7 positions match TRBD1. Germline V gene sequence: CDR1 SGHAT, CDR2 FQNNGV. The CDR3 consists of 14 residues. Trimming at V came to 5 bases and at J to 4 bases, leaving 7 bases not matched to a gene.

V is TRBV28 and J is TRBJ2-7; maybe TRBD2 (5 bases). In germline, CDR1 is MDHEN, CDR2 SYDVKM. This CDR3 contains 12 residues. V lost 6 bases and J 5 bases, leaving 11 bases between the germline ends. Here the CDR3 reads CASSGPGNEQYF. DNA for the CDR3: TGTGCCAGCAGCGGACCGGGGAACGAGCAGTACTTC.

This clone was recorded only once. The gene calls are TRBV9 and TRBJ1-1; 8 nucleotides match TRBD1. The CDR3 length is 14 residues. Germline V gene sequence: CDR1 SGDLS, CDR2 YYNGEE. The V gene end was trimmed by 3 bases and the J gene end by 5 bases; junction bases not matched to a gene: 6. The CDR3 loop is CASSASRTGTEAFF. CDR3 coding DNA: TGTGCCAGCAGCGCTAGCCGGACAGGGACTGAAGCTTTCTTT.

This clone was seen only once. This chain uses TRBV11-2 with TRBJ1-2, with a possible D match to TRBD1 (5 bases). Trimming stripped 0 bases from V and 5 bases from J, with 13 bases between. The CDR3 contains 15 residues. Germline loops: CDR1 SGHAT, CDR2 FQNNGV. The CDR3 sequence: CASSLEWGGTYGYTF. The DNA of the CDR3 is TGTGCCAGCAGCTTAGAATGGGGGGGAACGTATGGCTACACCTTC.

The chain recombines TRBV5-1 with TRBJ2-7; 10 nucleotides align to TRBD1. From germline, CDR1 is SGHRS and CDR2 YFSETQ. The CDR3 is 16 amino acids. The trim removed 0 bases at V and 3 bases at J, leaving 6 bases unmatched. The CDR3 here is CASSLEGTGEIYEQYF. The CDR3 region has the DNA TGCGCCAGCAGCTTGGAAGGGACAGGGGAGATCTACGAGCAGTACTTC.

CDR3 nucleotides: TGTGCCTGGAGTGTCCAGGGCCCCCAGCATTTT. This translates into CAWSVQGPQHF. The V gene is TRBV30, the J gene TRBJ1-5; perhaps TRBD1 as D (5 bases). Germline assignment: CDR1 GTSNPN and CDR2 SVGIG (reference sequence). V lost 0 bases and J lost 10, with 7 bases in between. The CDR3 has 11 amino acids.

The chain combines TRBV3-1 (or the pseudogene TRBV3-2) with TRBJ2-1; TRBD1 matches at 7 bases. CDR1 is LGHDT, CDR2 YNNKEL, per germline (reference sequence). This CDR3 region has 17 residues. The V segment lost 4 bases and the J segment 3 bases; nucleotides outside the gene matches: 12. The CDR3 coding sequence is TGTGCCAGCAGCCCGGGACGTGCGAGGGGGCTCTACAATGAGCAGTTCTTC. This gives the protein CASSPGRARGLYNEQFF.

The table lists this clone with a few counts. This sequence joins TRBV7-9 and TRBJ1-4; D is perhaps TRBD1 (6 bases). The CDR3 totals 14 residues. Germline CDR1 SEHNR, CDR2 FQNEAQ (reference sequence). V gave up 1 base and J gave up 8 bases, with 11 bases separating them. DNA for the CDR3: TGTGCCAGCAGCTTAGTTCAGGGGACCGAAAAACTGTTTTTT. Translating it yields CASSLVQGTEKLFF.

The genes are TRBV15 and TRBJ1-2; TRBD1 agrees at 8 bases. With V trimmed by 5 bases and J by 2 bases, 4 bases remained unmatched. The V gene's germline CDR1 is LNHNV and CDR2 YYDKDF (reference sequence). The CDR3 totals 14 residues. The CDR3: CATSYGQGNYGYTF. CDR3 bases: TGTGCCACCAGCTATGGACAGGGAAACTATGGCTACACCTTC. Together with reference TRBV15 and TRBJ1-2, the CDR3 gives the full variable domain: DAMVIQNPRYQVTQFGKPVTLSCSQTLNHNVMYWYQQKSSQAPKLLFHYYDKDFNNEADTPDNFQSRRPNTSFCFLDIRSPGLGDTAMYLCATSYGQGNYGYTFGSGTRLTVV.

The rearrangement uses TRBV30 and TRBJ2-1; D may be TRBD2 (5 bases). There are 14 residues in the CDR3. V was shortened by 2 bases and J by 5 bases, with 13 bases between the two germline ends. Germline loops: CDR1 GTSNPN, CDR2 SVGIG (reference sequence). The CDR3 nucleotides read TGTGCCTGGAGTTCCCCCTACGGGGACAATGAGCAGTTCTTC. It translates to CAWSSPYGDNEQFF.

This chain links TRBV12-3 or TRBV12-4 with TRBJ2-7; tentative D call: TRBD2 (5 bases). Trimming took off 4 bases at V and 3 bases at J, with 10 bases between the two ends. The length of the CDR3 is 13 residues. This chain's CDR3 is CASSSGILYEQYF. The CDR3 DNA follows: TGTGCCAGCAGTTCCGGGATCCTCTACGAGCAGTACTTC.

This clone appeared a single time. The rearrangement uses TRBV7-9 and TRBJ2-7, with a tentative D call TRBD2 (6 bases). This CDR3 is built from 15 residues. The ends were cut back, 2 bases at V and 0 bases at J, with 11 bases in the middle. The V gene's germline CDR1 is SEHNR and CDR2 FQNEAQ (reference sequence). This CDR3 reads CASSLSAGYSYEQYF. CDR3 DNA sequence: TGTGCCAGCAGCTTATCCGCGGGGTACTCCTACGAGCAGTACTTC. The full variable domain, in which reference TRBV7-9 and TRBJ2-7 provide the parts outside the CDR3, is DTGVSQNPRHKITKRGQNVTFRCDPISEHNRLYWYRQTLGQGPEFLTYFQNEAQLEKSRLLSDRFSAERPKGSFSTLEIQRTEQGDSAMYLCASSLSAGYSYEQYFGPGTRLTVT.

The chain recombines TRBV27 with TRBJ2-7; 8 bases are a match to TRBD1. The V and J ends lost 5 bases and 2 bases, in that order; junction bases with no gene match: 5. Germline CDR1 and CDR2: MNHEY and SMNVEV (reference sequence). The CDR3 contains 14 residues. CDR3: CASSMTGETYEQYF. The CDR3, as DNA: TGTGCCAGCAGTATGACAGGGGAAACCTACGAGCAGTACTTC.

With respect to this clone: Other DNA variants within this sample encode the same CDR3. This rearrangement joins TRBV4-3 to TRBJ2-6; weak D call: TRBD1 (6 bases). The V gene's germline CDR1 is LGHNA and CDR2 YSLEER. V was cut by 0 bases and J by 0 bases, with 6 bases left in between. The CDR3 has 16 residues. For the CDR3, the DNA is TGCGCCAGCAGCCAAGACAGGGGCTCTGGGGCCAACGTCCTGACTTTC. Its translation is CASSQDRGSGANVLTF.

The chain couples TRBV9 to TRBJ1-1; D call uncertain. CDR1 and CDR2 (germline): SGDLS, YYNGEE. The CDR3 contains 16 residues. V lost 4 bases and J 0 bases, leaving 16 bases between the germline ends. In nucleotides, the CDR3 is TGTGCCAGCAGCTTTAGCAAGGGAGCAATGAACACTGAAGCTTTCTTT. Its protein is CASSFSKGAMNTEAFF. The entire variable domain, with the rest obtained from reference TRBV9 and TRBJ1-1, is as follows: DSGVTQTPKHLITATGQRVTLRCSPRSGDLSVYWYQQSLDQGLQFLIQYYNGEERAKGNILERFSAQQFPDLHSELNLSSLELGDSALYFCASSFSKGAMNTEAFFGQGTRLTVV.

The chain joins TRBV30 to TRBJ2-1, with TRBD2 matching 12 bases. The germline V gene has CDR1 GTSNPN and CDR2 SVGIG (reference sequence). CDR3 length equals 15 residues. V was pared by 5 bases and J by 8 bases, with 10 bases of the junction left unmatched. The CDR3 region is CAWGRLAGGRDEQFF. In DNA, the CDR3 is TGTGCCTGGGGCCGTCTAGCGGGAGGGCGAGATGAGCAGTTCTTC. Combining the CDR3 with reference TRBV30 and TRBJ2-1 gives the whole variable domain SQTIHQWPATLVQPVGSPLSLECTVEGTSNPNLYWYRQAAGRGLQLLFYSVGIGQISSEVPQNLSASRPQDRQFILSSKKLLLSDSGFYLCAWGRLAGGRDEQFFGPGTRLTVL.

The chain employs TRBV15 and TRBJ2-7; TRBD1 matches at 7 bases. V lost 0 bases, J lost 1 base, and 3 bases stayed unmatched. The germline CDR1 and CDR2 sequences are LNHNV and YYDKDF (reference sequence). This CDR3 has 15 amino acids. The CDR3 protein is CATSRDQDRSYEQYF. The CDR3 DNA is TGTGCCACCAGCAGAGATCAGGACAGGTCCTACGAGCAGTACTTC.

The chain's CDR3 is CASGEGDSWISEQYF. Written as DNA, the CDR3 is TGTGCCAGCGGTGAAGGAGACTCCTGGATCTCCGAGCAGTACTTC. The rearrangement joins TRBV7-9 to TRBJ2-7; D is unclear. From germline, CDR1 is SEHNR and CDR2 FQNEAQ (reference sequence). The CDR3 consists of 15 residues. V lost 8 bases and J 6 bases, leaving 23 bases between the germline ends.

The rearrangement joins TRBV2 to TRBJ2-5; D is ambiguous. The CDR3 contains 12 residues. Germline CDR1 is SNHLY and CDR2 is FYNNEI. The germline V and J ends were trimmed by 6 bases and 5 bases, with 10 bases remaining between them. CDR3 sequence: CASRENGETQYF. In DNA, the CDR3 is TGTGCCAGCAGGGAGAACGGCGAGACCCAGTACTTC.